Detailed here is one T cell receptor beta chain. Ten or more counts support this clonotype. The antigen this receptor binds is unknown. The sample holds no much larger clone one base away, and base qualities are not on file. Libraries were built with RACE. The sample was run on a NextSeq 500. During library preparation, unique molecular identifiers were attached to individual cDNA molecules so that TCRs could be counted quantitatively and reproducibly. For every blood RNA sample, sequencing covered both the TCR alpha and TCR beta chains. Concerning the study's data processing: A median of around 100,000 TCRs per sample was observed, with a range of about 23,224 to 750,000. The Decombinator software suite was used to annotate V, J and CDR3 in the TCR reads. For the PS versus PT1 abundance plots, all samples were subsampled to the same number of TCRs (28,000). TCRs were defined as expanded if absent before sensitization and observed at least eight times at the 2-week time point. TCRdb took the public reads, trimmed them with fastp at Q25, ran MiXCR for clone calling and kept in-frame beta chains. Here each entry gathers all rows of one CDR3 protein and keeps the most common genes and DNA. The V and J calls were determined by TCRdb, not by the authors. Within this sample are roughly 38,000 distinct CDR3 sequences, with 6.5% to 8% of them counted one time only. Clones ranked in the top ten supply around 1.2% of the sample.

Trimming leaves V shorter by 3 bases and J shorter by 5 bases, with the junction holding 4 bases beyond the gene matches. Its CDR3 holds 16 amino acids, cysteine through phenylalanine. Only the CDR3 part of the read is kept: 48 bases, read in frame from the first base. Sequences SGHVS (CDR1) and FQNEAQ (CDR2) are obtained from the germline V gene. This specimen comes from a study of human T cells and chemical hapten exposure (dated by TCRdb to about 2021). With regard to the full study: For sensitization, 2% DPC in acetone was applied to a 2 cm by 2 cm area of upper inner arm skin. Throughout the study period of roughly 24 weeks, patients also received therapeutic DPC doses to the scalp every week. Patch testing was performed on the upper back with Finn chambers containing 0.01% DPC, and the patch tests were scored after 6 days according to International Contact Dermatitis Research Group standards. Most of the patients in the cohort were female, and the cohort covered alopecia areata with under or over 50% scalp involvement, alopecia totalis and alopecia universalis. The libraries were sequenced as a pool, and the TCR yield per sample differed mostly because of small variations in library volumes within the pool. In alopecia patients, the study followed how the peripheral blood TCR repertoire changed in vivo over primary and secondary sensitization to diphenylcyclopropenone (DPC), a hapten. Patient blood was sampled pre-sensitization (week 0) and at 2, 6 and about 24 weeks after DPC sensitization. Blood for TCR sequencing was provided by twenty-nine alopecia patients at one to four time points (pre-sensitization, 2, 6 and 24 weeks). What the research found in general, with its limitations: Because every patient had alopecia, a presumed autoimmune disease, the patients' immune response might differ from that of healthy individuals. The number of TCRs above 1 in 1000 frequency did not change with DPC sensitization; there was no evidence of global repertoire structure alterations. Patch test score correlated positively with the number of PT1 expanded TCRs, reaching significance at thresholds 8, 16 and 32 but not at 4. After repeated subsampling, the strength of the expansion versus patch-test correlation and the threshold at which it became significant changed. Expanded TCRs formed significantly more large CDR3 similarity clusters than pre-sensitization or healthy control sets, consistent with antigen-driven responses.

The time point label on this specimen signifies: pre-sensitization, week 0. Reading the label with the study, this specimen's treatment or condition is: therapeutic diphenylcyclopropenone sensitization with weekly scalp DPC. At every patch-test visit, the blood draw took place before the patch test was put on. Eligible patients were aged 18 to 70, diagnosed with alopecia, deemed suitable for DPC therapy, and excluded if pregnant. Total RNA was extracted from unfractionated whole blood collected in Tempus Blood RNA tubes. The receptor comes from a woman aged 50 to 60 with alopecia areata. Some clones in this sample may be carry-over from other donors' samples. The receptor chain draws on TRBV7-8 and TRBJ2-3, and 14 junctional nucleotides match TRBD2. The material sequenced was whole blood, taken in connection with sensitization to the hapten diphenylcyclopropenone (DPC). The sequence in DNA is TGTGCCAGCAGCTTGTGGGGACTAGCGGGAGTAGATACGCAGTATTTT. Translated, it reads CASSLWGLAGVDTQYF.